This T cell receptor beta chain was identified during a study of blood T cell repertoires in COVID-19. This table comes from immunoSEQ multiplex PCR, and its TCRdb copy is limited to in-frame clones, with some not included. The repertoire consists of 200,000 to 250,000 clones, with roughly 75% occurring once and the leading ten covering less than 7%. Germline V gene data show CDR1 as SQVTM and CDR2 as ANQGSEA. The ends lost 7 bases at V and 8 bases at J; junction bases unmatched: 2. The CDR3 consists of 12 residues. Sequenced input: peripheral blood. The chain carries TRBV29-1 and TRBJ2-4; 13 bases fit TRBD2. This clonotype originated in a woman in her 70s with acute or convalescent COVID-19. This CDR3 reads CSGGTSGDIQYF. The DNA for the CDR3 is TGCAGCGGCGGGACTAGCGGGGACATTCAGTACTTC.